A selection of T cell receptor beta chains follows, all from one sample in a study of blood T cell repertoires in COVID-19. Clones were sequenced by immunoSEQ multiplex PCR, and TCRdb holds only the in-frame ones, with some missing. The data show a few hundred thousand clones, with roughly 80% seen just once and less than 11% held by the top ten. The sequencing input was peripheral blood. These receptors were obtained from a woman older than 75 with acute or convalescent COVID-19. Both conserved end residues are trimmed from each CDR3.

v_call | cdr3_aa
TRBV24-1 | ATSDPSGGSYGYT
TRBV19 | ASSTGTGGQGNSPLH
TRBV5-4 | ASSLATGYYGYT
TRBV19 | ASKEGSGFSNQPQH
TRBV4-3 | ASSQVSGSTDTQY
TRBV19 | ASSFEGVYGNTIY
TRBV5-6 | ASSLQVRGYT
TRBV5-6 | ASSYWGGMAYNEQF
TRBV7-6 | ASSRDAAGEETQY
TRBV10-3 | AISEEETQY
TRBV5-1 | ASSLPGQIRGSGQPQH
TRBV7-9 | ASRYGLAGAVTDTQY
TRBV5-1 | ASSRQGLKDEKLF
TRBV6-6 | ASSKNTEAF
TRBV9 | ASSVSDLNSPLH
TRBV29-1 | SVETGVGYGYT
TRBV27 | ASGGQGRGYT
TRBV5-1 | ASSEGSGNQPQH
TRBV6-2/TRBV6-3 | ASSWGQNEQF
TRBV7-2 | ASSSLATSGGRETQY
TRBV9 | ASSVGVTRGNEQF
TRBV5-6 | ASSLTGGYQETQY
TRBV18 | ASSPPSEATTLH
TRBV9 | ASSVGLGHANTGELF
TRBV5-4 | ASSLGLAGETQY
TRBV19 | ASSGQVLLDGYT
TRBV4-2 | ASSQAAGVAYNEQF
TRBV9 | ASSKGGLDAQETQY
TRBV11-2 | ASSLGVSGGSEQY
TRBV5-1 | ASSEPGQGRTEAF
TRBV7-9 | ASSWQGTGELF
TRBV19 | ASSLRINTEAF